Described below is a single T cell receptor (beta chain) sequence and its context. The entry originates in a study of blood T cell repertoires in COVID-19. Study in general: The samples span acute and convalescent COVID-19 from the United States, Italy and Spain.

V was trimmed by 10 bases and J by 7 bases, leaving 19 bases between them. Germline CDR1 MNHEY, CDR2 SVGAGI. This CDR3 spans 14 amino acids. Using immunoSEQ multiplex PCR, the repertoire was profiled, and TCRdb retains in-frame clones only, with some absent. Among 220,000 or so clones listed, roughly 90% were seen once. The clonotype comes from a man aged 60-69 years who had recovered from COVID-19. This chain joins TRBV6-5 and TRBJ2-2; D ambiguous. Sequenced: peripheral blood. CDR3 loop: CATTPTGSIGELFF. The CDR3 coding sequence is TGTGCCACCACCCCTACCGGTAGCATCGGGGAGCTGTTTTTT.